The present TCR beta chain was sequenced within a study of blood T cell repertoires in COVID-19. The wider study: Donors in the United States, Italy and Spain gave samples during acute or convalescent COVID-19. Sample material is recorded as cDNA or gDNA derived from T cells, B-cell-depleted T cells, or PBMCs.

In the authors' methods: The assay estimated nucleated cells by amplifying reference gene primers. Data came from immunoSEQ multiplex PCR; TCRdb stores just in-frame clones and leaves some out. V and J calls and clone size are as listed in that table; D and trimming were resolved from the DNA. The sample has 200,000 to 250,000 clones; around 86% are singletons. Specimen: peripheral blood. The source is a woman aged 25 to 39 who had recovered from COVID-19.

The CDR3 nucleotides read TGCGCCAGCAGTGGGACAGATACCTACGAGCAGTACTTC. It yields the protein CASSGTDTYEQYF. V is TRBV10-1 and J is TRBJ2-7; D is perhaps TRBD1 (6 bases). CDR3 length: 13 amino acids. Germline V CDR1 and CDR2: WNHNN, SYGVQD (reference sequence). Deletions cut 4 bases from V and 2 bases from J, with 9 bases between.